This T cell receptor beta chain was recorded in a study of cytomegalovirus exposure and HLA in healthy donors. Study results and limitations: At a 0.05 false discovery rate, a later analysis found about 17,000 TCR beta sequences to be associated with HLA alleles. Based on reports, TCR beta sequences accurately predicted HLA-A and HLA-B alleles for most subjects.

The germline V gene has CDR1 SGHTA and CDR2 FQGTGA. Trimming shortened V by 1 base and J by 2 bases, and 11 bases separated the two germline ends. The CDR3 is 15 amino acids. Comment on this clone: What it binds is unknown.

PCR was performed using 60 Vbeta and 13 Jbeta primers. Here immunoSEQ multiplex PCR was the method, and the copy in TCRdb shows in-frame clones only, minus some. The sample lists about 160,000 clones; 80% to 90% were seen once. The TCR originated in a woman aged 25 to 39 in good health and CMV-seropositive. The sequenced sample was PBMCs. The J gene is TRBJ1-2, the V gene TRBV7-3, with D maybe TRBD1 (5 bases). DNA of the CDR3: TGTGCCAGCAGCTTAAAAGCGACAGACAACTATGGCTACACCTTC. Its translation: CASSLKATDNYGYTF. The full variable domain, completed using reference TRBV7-3 and TRBJ1-2, is GAGVSQTPSNKVTEKGKYVELRCDPISGHTALYWYRQSLGQGPEFLIYFQGTGAADDSGLPNDRFFAVRPEGSVSTLKIQRTERGDSAVYLCASSLKATDNYGYTFGSGTRLTVV.